The 4 T cell receptor beta chains below were found in one sample sequenced in a study of blood T cells in healthy people across ages. A second PCR of 7 to 11 cycles used a sample-barcoded 5' primer and a J-beta primer mix. Using its own MiXCR run on the 5' RACE reads, TCRdb lists one record per CDR3 protein. The sample shows 700,000 to 950,000 distinct CDR3 sequences, roughly two fifths of them seen only once. Material: blood. The receptor set was obtained from a woman aged 55 to 70 in good health.

This sequence joins TRBV5-5 and TRBJ2-7, with a possible D match to TRBD1 (5 bases). In germline, CDR1 is SGHKS, CDR2 YYEKEE (reference sequence). V was trimmed by 3 bases and J by 5 bases, leaving 21 bases between them. This CDR3 contains 16 residues. The DNA of the CDR3 is TGTGCCAGCAGCTCCCAGGACAACCCAGGGTTCGACGAGCAGTACTTC. Protein sequence: CASSSQDNPGFDEQYF.

The chain employs TRBV29-1 and TRBJ1-4; D is perhaps TRBD1 (5 bases). The V gene lost 4 bases and the J gene lost 4 bases, with 10 bases spanning the gap. In germline, CDR1 is SQVTM, CDR2 ANQGSEA. This CDR3 comprises 13 residues. The CDR3 DNA sequence: TGCAGCGTTGGACAGAAATTTAATGAAAAACTGTTTTTT. This encodes CSVGQKFNEKLFF.

Concerning this clonotype: The junction departs from germline at one end; a sequencing error may be responsible. J is TRBJ2-7 and V is TRBV3-1; 7 nucleotides agree with TRBD2. The germline V gene has CDR1 LGHDT and CDR2 YNNKEL (reference sequence). This CDR3 comprises 14 residues. DNA for the CDR3: TGTGCCAGCGGCCAGAGCGGGAATCTCTACGAGCAGTACTTC. Its protein is CASGQSGNLYEQYF.

This clonotype came up a few times. This chain uses TRBV6-5 with TRBJ2-7; 8 bases fit TRBD2. CDR3 length equals 17 residues. The J segment lost 2 bases and the V segment lost 0 bases, leaving 9 bases of the junction unmatched. CDR1 MNHEY and CDR2 SVGAGI come from the germline V gene. The CDR3 loop is CASSYSSGGYSPYEQYF. For the CDR3, the DNA is TGTGCCAGCAGTTACTCCTCGGGGGGGTATTCCCCCTACGAGCAGTACTTC.